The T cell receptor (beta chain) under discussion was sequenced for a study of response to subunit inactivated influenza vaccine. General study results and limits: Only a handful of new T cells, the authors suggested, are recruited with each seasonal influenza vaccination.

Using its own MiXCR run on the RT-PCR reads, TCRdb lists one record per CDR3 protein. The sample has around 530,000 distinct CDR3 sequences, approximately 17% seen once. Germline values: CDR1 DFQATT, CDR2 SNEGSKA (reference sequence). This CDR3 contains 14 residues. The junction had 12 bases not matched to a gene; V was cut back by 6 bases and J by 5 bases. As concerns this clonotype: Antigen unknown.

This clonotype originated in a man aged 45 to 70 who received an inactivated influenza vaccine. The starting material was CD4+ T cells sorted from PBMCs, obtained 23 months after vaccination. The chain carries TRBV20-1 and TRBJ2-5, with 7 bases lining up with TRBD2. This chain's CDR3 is CSATEGGPGETQYF. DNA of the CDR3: TGCAGTGCCACCGAGGGAGGGCCTGGTGAGACCCAGTACTTC.